The rows below give T cell receptor beta chains drawn from one sample of a study of vaccination effects on CD4 cells after COVID-19. The table came from immunoSEQ multiplex PCR; TCRdb's copy has only in-frame clones and leaves some out. The table has 84,000 or so clones, roughly 80% seen once. No cognate antigen is known for these TCRs. The sample in question was CD4+ T cells from PBMCs cultured with HCoV-OC43 spike peptides, obtained after COVID-19 vaccination. The receptor source for this set is a human donor who received a COVID-19 vaccine. CDR3s include the opening cysteine and the closing phenylalanine or tryptophan. The D gene is left open where the match is weak. Clone size is given for some rows only: seen once, a few or many times, or a class if the clone is expanded.

V gene	J gene	D gene	CDR3 length	clone size	CDR3 protein	CDR3 DNA
TRBV9	TRBJ1-2	-	15	-	CASSPRTSQGYGYTF	TGTGCCAGCAGCCCTCGGACGTCTCAGGGCTATGGCTACACCTTC
TRBV12-5	TRBJ2-2	TRBD2	18	-	CASGLKNRGGSNTGELFF	TGTGCTAGTGGTTTGAAAAACCGCGGGGGGTCGAACACCGGGGAGCTGTTTTTT
TRBV3-1/TRBV3-2	TRBJ1-6	-	15	few	CASSQDGLFNSPLHF	TGTGCCAGCAGCCAAGATGGACTGTTTAATTCACCCCTCCACTTT
TRBV7-6	TRBJ2-3	TRBD2	17	-	CASSLVVAGGSTDTQYF	TGTGCCAGCAGCTTAGTCGTAGCGGGGGGGAGCACAGATACGCAGTATTTT
TRBV20-1	TRBJ1-3	-	11	-	CSARVGNTIYF	TGCAGTGCTAGAGTAGGAAACACCATATATTTT
TRBV19	TRBJ1-1	TRBD1	14	-	CASNDRAMNTEAFF	TGTGCCAGTAATGACAGGGCCATGAACACTGAAGCTTTCTTT
TRBV7-9	TRBJ2-3	TRBD2	15	once	CASSLALAATDTQYF	TGTGCCAGCAGCTTAGCGCTAGCGGCCACAGATACGCAGTATTTT
TRBV4-1	TRBJ1-6	TRBD1	14	few	CASSTGTDNSPLHF	TGCGCCAGCAGCACAGGGACAGATAATTCACCCCTCCACTTT
TRBV28	TRBJ2-4	TRBD1	15	-	CASSLDRGRGNIQYF	TGTGCCAGCAGCCTCGACAGGGGGCGGGGAAACATTCAGTACTTC
TRBV19	TRBJ1-5	-	17	-	CASSIRSQYRSNQPQHF	TGTGCCAGTAGTATAAGAAGTCAGTATCGGAGCAATCAGCCCCAGCATTTT
TRBV19	TRBJ1-2	TRBD1	15	once	CASSKIGQGFYGYTF	TGTGCCAGTAGTAAAATAGGACAGGGATTCTATGGCTACACCTTC
TRBV6-6	TRBJ2-4	-	14	-	CASSGTLAKNIQYF	TGTGCCAGCAGTGGGACTCTAGCCAAAAACATTCAGTACTTC
TRBV5-6	TRBJ2-5	-	15	-	CASSLRLTEQETQYF	TGTGCCAGCAGCTTGAGGTTGACAGAACAAGAGACCCAGTACTTC
TRBV14	TRBJ2-5	-	12	-	CASSQAQETQYF	TGTGCCAGCAGCCAAGCCCAAGAGACCCAGTACTTC
TRBV7-9	TRBJ1-1	-	12	-	CASSRETGEAFF	TGTGCCAGCAGCCGTGAGACGGGTGAAGCTTTCTTT
TRBV7-8	TRBJ2-5	-	14	-	CASSLLQLQETQYF	TGTGCCAGCAGCTTACTACAGCTCCAAGAGACCCAGTACTTC
TRBV27	TRBJ2-2	-	16	-	CASSPRDRKNTGELFF	TGTGCCAGCAGTCCCCGGGATAGGAAGAACACCGGGGAGCTGTTTTTT
TRBV15	TRBJ1-5	-	13	-	CATKGENNQPQHF	TGTGCCACCAAAGGGGAAAACAATCAGCCCCAGCATTTT
TRBV5-1	TRBJ2-5	TRBD2	16	-	CASKRSGPGGGETQYF	TGCGCCAGCAAGAGGAGCGGCCCGGGCGGGGGGGAGACCCAGTACTTC
TRBV5-1	TRBJ1-2	TRBD1	15	few	CASSRSGTENYGYTF	TGCGCCAGCAGCAGGTCCGGGACAGAAAACTATGGCTACACCTTC
TRBV7-9	TRBJ1-1	-	13	-	CASSNTGNAEAFF	TGTGCCAGCAGCAACACAGGGAACGCTGAAGCTTTCTTT
TRBV7-8	TRBJ1-2	TRBD1	16	-	CASRLVRTGKLDGYTF	TGTGCCAGCAGACTTGTACGGACAGGGAAGCTCGATGGCTACACCTTC
TRBV18	TRBJ2-3	-	15	-	CASSNEGLRADTQYF	TGTGCCAGCTCAAATGAGGGGCTAAGGGCAGATACGCAGTATTTT
TRBV7-8	TRBJ2-5	-	15	-	CASSLIVSEAVAQYF	TGTGCCAGCAGCTTAATAGTCTCGGAGGCGGTGGCCCAGTACTTC
TRBV4-1	TRBJ2-5	-	16	-	CASSQEWKTSQETQYF	TGCGCCAGCAGCCAAGAATGGAAGACTTCTCAAGAGACCCAGTACTTC
TRBV6-5	TRBJ1-2	-	13	-	CASSRGGEYGYTF	TGTGCCAGCAGCCGGGGGGGCGAATATGGCTACACCTTC
TRBV28	TRBJ2-3	-	14	-	CASSLSGQTDTQYF	TGTGCCAGCAGTCTGTCAGGTCAGACAGATACGCAGTATTTT
TRBV29-1	TRBJ1-1	-	11	-	CSVEWAGPRGF	TGCAGCGTTGAATGGGCAGGGCCGAGGGGTTTT
TRBV5-6	TRBJ1-5	-	14	-	CASSLVAGDQPQHF	TGTGCCAGCAGCTTGGTGGCAGGCGATCAGCCCCAGCATTTT
TRBV3-1/TRBV3-2	TRBJ1-1	-	16	once	CASSQSLQGSGTEAFF	TGTGCCAGCAGCCAATCTCTCCAGGGTTCGGGCACTGAAGCTTTCTTT
TRBV18	TRBJ2-3	TRBD2	17	-	CASSREVGSGSTDTQYF	TGTGCCAGCTCTCGCGAGGTCGGTAGCGGGAGCACAGATACGCAGTATTTT
TRBV14	TRBJ2-2	TRBD2	17	-	CASSHLSGGAITGELFF	TGTGCCAGCAGCCACCTAAGCGGGGGGGCCATCACCGGGGAGCTGTTTTTT
TRBV6-5	TRBJ2-5	-	15	-	CASTAGREVGETQYF	TGTGCCAGTACCGCCGGAAGGGAGGTGGGTGAGACCCAGTACTTC
TRBV18	TRBJ2-2	-	16	-	CASSPLGFSNTGELFF	TGTGCCAGCTCACCACTCGGGTTCTCGAACACCGGGGAGCTGTTTTTT
TRBV19	TRBJ2-1	-	15	few	CASSPGRTPLNEQFF	TGTGCCAGTAGTCCTGGGAGGACTCCCCTAAATGAGCAGTTCTTC
TRBV19	TRBJ1-5	TRBD1	16	once	CASSSWTGGVGQPQHF	TGTGCCAGTAGTTCATGGACAGGGGGCGTGGGTCAGCCCCAGCATTTT
TRBV28	TRBJ1-2	-	15	once	CASSLFSEANYGYTF	TGTGCCAGCAGTTTATTTTCAGAAGCTAACTATGGCTACACCTTC
TRBV23-1	TRBJ1-6	-	15	-	CASSQSRDEESPLHF	TGCGCCAGCAGTCAATCGCGGGACGAGGAGTCGCCCCTCCACTTT
TRBV30	TRBJ2-1	TRBD2	15	-	CAGLAGGVSYNEQFF	TGTGCCGGATTAGCGGGGGGGGTCTCCTACAATGAGCAGTTCTTC
TRBV24-1	TRBJ1-6	-	14	few	CATSSGTVNSPLHF	TGTGCCACCAGCTCCGGGACCGTTAATTCACCCCTCCACTTT
TRBV18	TRBJ2-3	-	14	-	CASSPGSPPDTQYF	TGTGCCAGCTCACCAGGTTCCCCACCAGATACGCAGTATTTT
TRBV15	TRBJ1-2	-	18	-	CATSRDLSGAGGGYGYTF	TGTGCCACCAGCAGAGATCTTTCCGGGGCTGGAGGAGGCTATGGCTACACCTTC
TRBV19	TRBJ2-5	TRBD2	15	-	CASTPGLAGGGTQYF	TGTGCCAGTACCCCGGGACTAGCGGGGGGAGGGACCCAGTACTTC
TRBV6-5	TRBJ1-1	-	13	-	CASTLQGNTEAFF	TGTGCCAGCACCCTACAGGGGAACACTGAAGCTTTCTTT
TRBV21-1	TRBJ1-5	-	16	-	CASSKVTGVINQPQHF	TGTGCCAGCAGCAAAGTTACAGGGGTAATCAATCAGCCCCAGCATTTT
TRBV9	TRBJ1-6	-	15	-	CASSVDSAYNSPLHF	TGTGCCAGCAGCGTTGACAGTGCCTATAATTCACCCCTCCACTTT
TRBV12-5	TRBJ1-1	-	13	-	CASGFGGNTEAFF	TGTGCTAGTGGTTTCGGGGGGAACACTGAAGCTTTCTTT
TRBV5-1	TRBJ2-2	-	16	-	CASSLYRVTDTGELFF	TGCGCCAGCAGCTTATACAGGGTAACCGACACCGGGGAGCTGTTTTTT
TRBV5-1	TRBJ2-3	TRBD2	16	-	CASSLLQGGGTDTQYF	TGCGCCAGCAGCTTACTGCAGGGAGGGGGCACAGATACGCAGTATTTT
TRBV7-2	TRBJ2-1	-	14	-	CASSSRATSDEQFF	TGTGCCAGCAGCTCGAGGGCCACGTCCGATGAGCAGTTCTTC
TRBV6-5	TRBJ2-5	TRBD2	15	-	CASSSLSGGRETQYF	TGTGCCAGCAGTTCCCTTTCGGGGGGGCGGGAGACCCAGTACTTC
TRBV6-1	TRBJ1-6	TRBD1	16	-	CASSEGGQGFNSPLHF	TGTGCCAGCAGTGAGGGTGGACAGGGGTTTAATTCACCCCTCCACTTT
TRBV10-1	TRBJ1-5	-	16	few	CASSESKGLSNQPQHF	TGCGCCAGCAGTGAGTCGAAGGGTCTTAGCAATCAGCCCCAGCATTTT
TRBV18	TRBJ2-6	-	16	-	CASSPSTKAGANVLTF	TGTGCCAGCTCACCGTCCACAAAGGCTGGGGCCAACGTCCTGACTTTC